This entry features one TCR beta chain sequence. These data belong to a study of T cell responses to AZD1222 COVID-19 vaccine. TCRdb's table, derived via immunoSEQ multiplex PCR, lists solely in-frame clones and lacks some. Among roughly 180,000 clones listed, around 90% were seen once. Trimming cost V 2 bases and J 3 bases, with 11 bases left between them. Germline V CDR1 and CDR2: KGHSH, LQKENI. This CDR3 has 15 amino acids. The rearrangement uses TRBV18 and TRBJ2-1; D is tentatively TRBD1 or TRBD2 (5 bases each). The sample consisted of peripheral blood, taken on day 0 of AZD1222 vaccination. This receptor was taken from an adult in good health. CDR3: CASSPGQGDYNEQFF. As DNA, the CDR3 is TGTGCCAGCTCACCAGGGCAGGGAGACTACAATGAGCAGTTCTTC.